The next 27 T cell receptor beta chains were all read from a single sample in a study of radiotherapy plus CTLA-4 blockade in lung cancer. The table came from immunoSEQ multiplex PCR; TCRdb's copy has only in-frame clones and leaves some out. Among tens of thousands of clones listed, approximately 84% were seen once. The sequences come from peripheral blood, collected from a patient treated with radiotherapy plus ipilimumab. These receptor sequences come from a human donor with non-small cell lung cancer whose response to radiotherapy plus ipilimumab could not be evaluated.

The chain combines TRBV9 with TRBJ2-3; 7 nucleotides line up with TRBD2. Germline V lookup: CDR1 SGDLS, CDR2 YYNGEE. The V segment lost 0 bases and the J segment 4 bases; nucleotides outside the gene matches: 17. The CDR3 spans 19 residues. The CDR3, as DNA: TGTGCCAGCAGCGTAGGGAAAATCGAGGGAGGGCCGGTAGCAGATACGCAGTATTTT. Its translation: CASSVGKIEGGPVADTQYF. Full variable domain (remainder filled in from reference TRBV9 and TRBJ2-3): DSGVTQTPKHLITATGQRVTLRCSPRSGDLSVYWYQQSLDQGLQFLIQYYNGEERAKGNILERFSAQQFPDLHSELNLSSLELGDSALYFCASSVGKIEGGPVADTQYFGPGTRLTVL.

The sample holds one count of this clone. The chain joins TRBV30 to TRBJ1-1; D is perhaps TRBD1 (6 bases). Germline V gives CDR1 GTSNPN, CDR2 SVGIG (reference sequence). The CDR3 length is 13 residues. Trimming cost V 3 bases and J 0 bases, with 8 bases left between them. CDR3: CAWSGTLNTEAFF. The CDR3 bases are TGTGCCTGGAGCGGGACACTGAACACTGAAGCTTTCTTT.

The V gene is TRBV30, the J gene TRBJ2-2; 7 bases match TRBD2. The CDR3 has 14 amino acids. The V gene's germline CDR1 is GTSNPN and CDR2 SVGIG (reference sequence). Trimming took 7 bases from V and 2 from J; bases not matched to a gene: 7. DNA for the CDR3: TGTGCCTTTAATGGGGGGGGAAACACCGGGGAGCTGTTTTTT. Translated, it gives CAFNGGGNTGELFF.

The chain uses TRBV11-2 and TRBJ1-1, with D perhaps TRBD1 (6 bases). The CDR3 extends over 14 amino acids. Germline-derived CDR1 and CDR2 are SGHAT and FQNNGV. Trimming pared 5 bases from V and 5 bases from J, leaving 15 bases between. The CDR3 DNA reads as TGTGCCAGCAGCCCCACCGGGGGGCGGACTGAAGCTTTCTTT. The encoded protein is CASSPTGGRTEAFF.

J is TRBJ2-1 and V is TRBV28; TRBD2 agrees at 7 bases. Trimming took 3 bases from V and 1 from J; bases not matched to a gene: 3. CDR3 length: 15 amino acids. Per germline, CDR1 MDHEN and CDR2 SYDVKM. CDR3 loop: CASSFRLASYNEQFF. DNA for the CDR3: TGTGCCAGCAGTTTCCGACTAGCTTCCTACAATGAGCAGTTCTTC.

This clone was seen a handful of times. The chain has TRBV13 and TRBJ2-3; 8 bases fit TRBD2. Germline CDR1 and CDR2: PRHDT and FYEKMQ (reference sequence). CDR3 size: 16 residues. The V and J ends lost 2 bases and 2 bases, in that order; junction bases with no gene match: 6. The CDR3 nucleotides are TGTGCCAGCAGCTTACGTGTAGCGGGACCCACAGATACGCAGTATTTT. As protein: CASSLRVAGPTDTQYF.

V gene TRBV1 combines with J gene TRBJ2-5; the table's D gene call, TRBD2, was not cross checked with the DNA. TRBV1 is noted as a pseudogene. The CDR3 has 16 residues. In DNA form, the CDR3 reads TGCACCAGCAGCCAAGAGTCTAGCGGTTACCAAGAGACCCAGTACTTC. Protein product: CTSSQESSGYQETQYF.

The chain links TRBV5-4 to TRBJ1-1; D remains unclear. There are 14 residues in the CDR3. Trimming pared 4 bases from V and 2 bases from J, leaving 12 bases between. Germline V gene lookup returns CDR1 SGHNT and CDR2 YYREEE (reference sequence). The CDR3 nucleotides read TGTGCCAGCAGCCCGTTTATAACTAACACTGAAGCTTTCTTT. Its protein is CASSPFITNTEAFF. Based on the CDR3 plus reference TRBV5-4 and TRBJ1-1, the full variable domain is ETGVTQSPTHLIKTRGQQVTLRCSSQSGHNTVSWYQQALGQGPQFIFQYYREEENGRGNFPPRFSGLQFPNYSSELNVNALELDDSALYLCASSPFITNTEAFFGQGTRLTVV.

J is TRBJ2-3 and V is TRBV29-1; 7 nucleotides align to TRBD2. The CDR3 spans 14 residues. The germline V gene encodes CDR1 SQVTM and CDR2 ANQGSEA. V lost 7 bases and J lost 1; bases outside the gene matches: 8. In DNA form, the CDR3 reads TGCAGCGCCTCACTAGCGCCGGGCACAGATACGCAGTATTTT. It is translated as CSASLAPGTDTQYF.

The chain links TRBV27 to TRBJ1-4; tentative D call: TRBD1 (5 bases). The ends were cut back, 4 bases at V and 4 bases at J, with 16 bases in the middle. Germline lookup yields CDR1 MNHEY and CDR2 SMNVEV (reference sequence). The CDR3 extends over 16 amino acids. CDR3 sequence: CASSSWGGRGNEKLFF. The CDR3 DNA follows: TGTGCCAGCAGTTCCTGGGGGGGACGGGGTAATGAAAAACTGTTTTTT.

The rearrangement links TRBV29-1 to TRBJ2-3; no clear D. V was pared by 4 bases and J by 3 bases, with 11 bases between. Germline V CDR1 and CDR2: SQVTM, ANQGSEA. This CDR3 has 13 amino acids. Here the CDR3 DNA reads TGCAGCGTTGTTTTATGGAGTACAGATACGCAGTATTTT. Protein: CSVVLWSTDTQYF.

V gene TRBV4-3 combines with J gene TRBJ2-1; 11 nucleotides match TRBD2. Trimming at V came to 7 bases and at J to 7 bases, leaving 6 bases not matched to a gene. This CDR3 has 14 residues. Germline V gives CDR1 LGHNA, CDR2 YSLEER. The CDR3 DNA sequence: TGCGCCAGCAAACTCCGACTAGCGGGGAATGAGCAGTTCTTC. It specifies CASKLRLAGNEQFF.

The chain recombines TRBV6-4 with TRBJ2-3; D remains unclear. CDR1 is MRHNA and CDR2 is SNTAGT in the germline V gene. The V and J ends lost 5 bases and 12 bases respectively, with 15 bases between them. This CDR3 is 12 amino acids long. The CDR3 nucleotides read TGTGCCAGCAGTCCTGGATCTGACATTCAGTATTTT. Translating gives CASSPGSDIQYF.

The V and J genes are TRBV7-9 and TRBJ2-3, with 9 bases that match TRBD2. Germline CDR1 and CDR2: SEHNR and FQNEAQ (reference sequence). Trimming cost V 1 base and J 5 bases; bases outside gene matches: 7. The CDR3 totals 16 residues. CDR3 nucleotide sequence: TGTGCCAGCAGCTTAGTAGGGGGACTAGCTCAAGATACGCAGTATTTT. It yields the protein CASSLVGGLAQDTQYF.

The rearrangement uses TRBV7-9 and TRBJ2-7; 7 bases map to TRBD2. Trimming took 1 base from V and 4 from J; bases not matched to a gene: 13. The germline gives CDR1 SEHNR, CDR2 FQNEAQ (reference sequence). The CDR3 consists of 17 residues. This chain's CDR3 is CASSLGGEGGALYEQYF. The CDR3 region has the DNA TGTGCCAGCAGCTTAGGGGGGGAGGGAGGGGCCCTATACGAGCAGTACTTC. Using reference TRBV7-9 and TRBJ2-7 for the parts outside the CDR3, the full variable domain is DTGVSQNPRHKITKRGQNVTFRCDPISEHNRLYWYRQTLGQGPEFLTYFQNEAQLEKSRLLSDRFSAERPKGSFSTLEIQRTEQGDSAMYLCASSLGGEGGALYEQYFGPGTRLTVT.

The rearrangement links TRBV30 to TRBJ2-3; 7 bases are shared with TRBD1. Germline-derived CDR1 and CDR2 are GTSNPN and SVGIG (reference sequence). The CDR3 extends over 13 amino acids. V dropped 4 bases and J dropped 2; count of bases not matched to a gene: 3. In DNA, the CDR3 is TGTGCCTGGAATGACAGGGACACAGATACGCAGTATTTT. This codes for CAWNDRDTDTQYF. Using reference TRBV30 and TRBJ2-3 for the parts outside the CDR3, the full variable domain is SQTIHQWPATLVQPVGSPLSLECTVEGTSNPNLYWYRQAAGRGLQLLFYSVGIGQISSEVPQNLSASRPQDRQFILSSKKLLLSDSGFYLCAWNDRDTDTQYFGPGTRLTVL.

The chain employs TRBV2 and TRBJ1-5; 7 bases are a match to TRBD1. The trim removed 6 bases at V and 5 bases at J, leaving 7 bases unmatched. Germline lookup yields CDR1 SNHLY and CDR2 FYNNEI. The CDR3 covers 14 residues. CDR3 in DNA: TGTGCCAGCAGAAGGAGAGGGGGCGATCAGCCCCAGCATTTT. Translating it yields CASRRRGGDQPQHF.

The gene calls are TRBV19 and TRBJ2-2; 9 nucleotides match TRBD1. Germline V CDR1 and CDR2: LNHDA, SQIVND (reference sequence). The CDR3 extends over 15 amino acids. V trimming: 5 bases; J trimming: 3 bases; junction bases outside the gene matches: 4. DNA of the CDR3: TGTGCCAGTAGTGTACAGGGGGCTTACACCGGGGAGCTGTTTTTT. It yields the protein CASSVQGAYTGELFF.

This CDR3 is CASSLGWGTGEIGEQFF. The DNA of the CDR3 is TGTGCCAGCAGCTTGGGGTGGGGGACAGGGGAGATCGGTGAGCAGTTCTTC. The chain employs TRBV7-9 and TRBJ2-1; TRBD1 agrees at 10 bases. This CDR3 has 17 residues. Germline-derived CDR1 and CDR2 are SEHNR and FQNEAQ (reference sequence). V dropped 3 bases and J dropped 9; count of bases not matched to a gene: 14.

This chain connects TRBV9 to TRBJ2-3, with D unresolved. Deletions cut 6 bases from V and 2 bases from J, with 10 bases between. CDR1 is SGDLS and CDR2 is YYNGEE in the germline V gene. This CDR3 region has 13 residues. CDR3 protein: CASIPLNTDTQYF. The CDR3 nucleotides are TGTGCCAGCATTCCCCTAAACACAGATACGCAGTATTTT.

The chain employs TRBV4-2 and TRBJ2-2, with 7 positions matching TRBD2. Unmatched junction bases numbered 4, after V lost 0 bases and J lost 6 bases. Germline V lookup: CDR1 LGHNA, CDR2 YNFKEQ. The CDR3 is 15 amino acids. The CDR3 spells CASSQDRLAAGELFF. In nucleotides, the CDR3 is TGTGCCAGCAGCCAAGATCGGCTAGCGGCCGGGGAGCTGTTTTTT.

In its sample, this clone was seen once. The chain recombines TRBV28 with TRBJ1-5; no clear D gene. The germline CDR1 and CDR2 sequences are MDHEN and SYDVKM. Deletions cut 5 bases from V and 0 bases from J, with 14 bases between. CDR3 length equals 16 residues. The CDR3 spells CASSIFTVNSNQPQHF. The CDR3 DNA is TGTGCCAGCAGTATCTTTACGGTGAATAGCAATCAGCCCCAGCATTTT. Variable domain in full (rest from reference TRBV28 and TRBJ1-5): DVKVTQSSRYLVKRTGEKVFLECVQDMDHENMFWYRQDPGLGLRLIYFSYDVKMKEKGDIPEGYSVSREKKERFSLILESASTNQTSMYLCASSIFTVNSNQPQHFGDGTRLSIL.

The V call is TRBV28, the J call TRBJ2-3; 7 bases map to TRBD2. This CDR3 has 15 amino acids. Per germline, CDR1 MDHEN and CDR2 SYDVKM. V lost 2 bases, J lost 3 bases, and 5 bases stayed unmatched. CDR3 bases: TGTGCCAGCAGTTTAGCGGGAGAGGCGACAGATACGCAGTATTTT. This codes for CASSLAGEATDTQYF.

The V gene is TRBV4-2, the J gene TRBJ2-7; maybe TRBD1 (6 bases). V gave up 5 bases and J gave up 7 bases, with 24 bases separating them. Germline loops: CDR1 LGHNA, CDR2 YNFKEQ. This CDR3 comprises 16 residues. CDR3 nucleotides: TGTGCCAGCAGCGTCGAGTCTTCAGGGGCTCTACGAGAGCAGTACTTC. It is translated as CASSVESSGALREQYF.

V and J are TRBV28 and TRBJ1-5; perhaps TRBD1 as D (5 bases). CDR3 length equals 15 residues. The germline CDR1 and CDR2 sequences are MDHEN and SYDVKM. Trimming took off 6 bases at V and 0 bases at J, with 12 bases between the two ends. CDR3 nucleotide sequence: TGTGCCAGCAGCCTGGGGGGTTATAGCAATCAGCCCCAGCATTTT. This translates into CASSLGGYSNQPQHF.

The CDR3 sequence is CASSLGQEDNYGYTF. CDR3 DNA: TGTGCCAGCAGCCTGGGACAGGAGGATAACTATGGCTACACCTTC. V gene TRBV5-4 combines with J gene TRBJ1-2; 8 bases are shared with TRBD1. The trim removed 4 bases at V and 1 base at J, leaving 6 bases unmatched. Per germline, CDR1 SGHNT and CDR2 YYREEE (reference sequence). The CDR3 spans 15 residues.

As for this clone: One end of the junction varies from germline; a read error may be responsible. The rearrangement uses TRBV28 and TRBJ1-1; TRBD1 aligns across 9 bases. The length of the CDR3 is 14 residues. Germline V CDR1 and CDR2: MDHEN, SYDVKM. The chain's CDR3 is CASSTTRDRVKAFF. Here the CDR3 DNA reads TGTGCCAGCAGTACTACCCGGGACAGGGTAAAAGCCTTCTTT.